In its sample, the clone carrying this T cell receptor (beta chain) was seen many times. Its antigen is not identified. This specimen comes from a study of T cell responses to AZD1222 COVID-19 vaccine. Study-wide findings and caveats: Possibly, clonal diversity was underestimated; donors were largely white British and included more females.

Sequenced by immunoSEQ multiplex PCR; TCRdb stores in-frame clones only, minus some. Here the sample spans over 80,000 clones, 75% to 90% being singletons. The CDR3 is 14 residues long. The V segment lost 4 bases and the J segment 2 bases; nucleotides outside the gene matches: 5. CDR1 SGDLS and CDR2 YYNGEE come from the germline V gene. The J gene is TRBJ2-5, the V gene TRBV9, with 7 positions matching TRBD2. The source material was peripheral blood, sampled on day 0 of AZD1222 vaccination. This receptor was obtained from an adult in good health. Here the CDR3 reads CASSPGTTQETQYF. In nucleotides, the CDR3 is TGTGCCAGCAGCCCAGGGACTACTCAAGAGACCCAGTACTTC. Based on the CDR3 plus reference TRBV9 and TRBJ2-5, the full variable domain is DSGVTQTPKHLITATGQRVTLRCSPRSGDLSVYWYQQSLDQGLQFLIQYYNGEERAKGNILERFSAQQFPDLHSELNLSSLELGDSALYFCASSPGTTQETQYFGPGTRLLVL.